The clone carrying this T cell receptor (beta chain) occurred a few times. Its antigen is unidentified. Unique molecular identifiers tagged the TCRbeta library. MiXCR, applied by TCRdb to the PCR reads, yields one record per CDR3 protein. The repertoire holds about 980,000 distinct CDR3 sequences, with 25% to 35% as singletons. These data are taken from a study of T-cell reconstitution after alpha-beta-depleted transplantation in children. General study findings and limits: Several hundred rapidly expanded clones from non-depleted graft cells reportedly supplied alpha-beta T cells about two months post-transplant. Surviving recipient T cells and thymic progenitors accounted for the high day-60 TCRbeta diversity observed in some patients.

The CDR3 runs 13 residues. V was trimmed by 4 bases and J by 10 bases, leaving 15 bases between them. Germline V gene lookup returns CDR1 SGHRS and CDR2 YFSETQ. This receptor was identified in a boy under three years old who had a stem cell transplant for SCID, so the T cells may come from the graft donor. The source material was PBMCs, mostly from graft donor cells, sampled 360 days after TCRalphabeta/CD19-depleted stem cell transplant. The chain employs TRBV5-1 and TRBJ2-4, with TRBD2 as a possible D gene (6 bases). In DNA, the CDR3 is TGCGCCAGCAGCATAGGTACGGGAGAAATTCAGTACTTC. Translation gives CASSIGTGEIQYF. Based on the CDR3 plus reference TRBV5-1 and TRBJ2-4, the full variable domain is KAGVTQTPRYLIKTRGQQVTLSCSPISGHRSVSWYQQTPGQGLQFLFEYFSETQRNKGNFPGRFSGRQFSNSRSEMNVSTLELGDSALYLCASSIGTGEIQYFGAGTRLSVL.